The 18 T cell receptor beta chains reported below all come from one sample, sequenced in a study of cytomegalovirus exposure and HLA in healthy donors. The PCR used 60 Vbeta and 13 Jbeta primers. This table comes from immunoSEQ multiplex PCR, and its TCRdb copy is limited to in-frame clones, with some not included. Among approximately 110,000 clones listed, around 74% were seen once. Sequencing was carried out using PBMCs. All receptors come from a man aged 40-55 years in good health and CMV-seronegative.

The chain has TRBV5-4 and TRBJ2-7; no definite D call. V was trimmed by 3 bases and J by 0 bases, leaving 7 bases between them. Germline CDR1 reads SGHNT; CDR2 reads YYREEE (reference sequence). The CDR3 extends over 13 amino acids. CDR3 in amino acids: CASSYGSSYEQYF. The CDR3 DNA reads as TGTGCCAGCAGCTACGGGTCCTCCTACGAGCAGTACTTC.

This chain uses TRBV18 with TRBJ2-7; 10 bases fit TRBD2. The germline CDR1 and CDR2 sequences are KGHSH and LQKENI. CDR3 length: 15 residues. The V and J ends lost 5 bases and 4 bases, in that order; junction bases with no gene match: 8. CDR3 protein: CASSSNSGGLYEQYF. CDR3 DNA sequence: TGTGCCAGCTCATCCAATAGCGGGGGGTTGTACGAGCAGTACTTC.

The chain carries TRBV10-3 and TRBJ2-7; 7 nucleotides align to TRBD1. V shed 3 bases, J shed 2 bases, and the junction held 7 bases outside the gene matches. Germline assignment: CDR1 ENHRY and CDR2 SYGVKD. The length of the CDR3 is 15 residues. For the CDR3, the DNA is TGTGCCATCAGTGACCCGAGGGGGCCAACCTACGAGCAGTACTTC. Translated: CAISDPRGPTYEQYF.

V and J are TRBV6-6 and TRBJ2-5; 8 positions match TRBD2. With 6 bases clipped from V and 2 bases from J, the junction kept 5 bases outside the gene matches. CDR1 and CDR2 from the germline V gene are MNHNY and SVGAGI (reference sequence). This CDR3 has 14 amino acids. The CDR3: CASRSSGRQETQYF. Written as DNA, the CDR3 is TGTGCCAGCAGGTCCAGCGGGAGACAAGAGACCCAGTACTTC.

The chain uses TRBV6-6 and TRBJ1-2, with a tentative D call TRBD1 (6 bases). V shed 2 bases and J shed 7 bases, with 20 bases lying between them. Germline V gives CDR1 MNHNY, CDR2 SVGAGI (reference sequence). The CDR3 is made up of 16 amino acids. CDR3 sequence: CASSYQDVRGLIGYTF. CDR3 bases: TGTGCCAGCAGTTACCAAGATGTCAGGGGATTGATTGGCTACACCTTC.

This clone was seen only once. CDR3 protein: CASSWGQTYEQYF. The CDR3 DNA reads as TGTGCCAGCAGCTGGGGACAGACCTACGAGCAGTACTTC. The genes are TRBV11-2 and TRBJ2-7; 7 nucleotides agree with TRBD1. This CDR3 comprises 13 residues. Germline-derived CDR1 and CDR2 are SGHAT and FQNNGV. After removal of 4 bases from V and 2 bases from J, the junction contained 2 bases not matched to a gene.

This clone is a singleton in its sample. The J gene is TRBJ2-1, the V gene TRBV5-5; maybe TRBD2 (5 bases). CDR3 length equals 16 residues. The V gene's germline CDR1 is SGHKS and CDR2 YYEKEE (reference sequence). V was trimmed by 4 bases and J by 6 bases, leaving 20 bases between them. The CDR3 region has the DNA TGTGCCAGCAGCCCCCCCGGACTTAGGGCCGTCAATGAGCAGTTCTTC. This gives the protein CASSPPGLRAVNEQFF. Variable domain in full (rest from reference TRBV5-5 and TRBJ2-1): DAGVTQSPTHLIKTRGQQVTLRCSPISGHKSVSWYQQVLGQGPQFIFQYYEKEERGRGNFPDRFSARQFPNYSSELNVNALLLGDSALYLCASSPPGLRAVNEQFFGPGTRLTVL.

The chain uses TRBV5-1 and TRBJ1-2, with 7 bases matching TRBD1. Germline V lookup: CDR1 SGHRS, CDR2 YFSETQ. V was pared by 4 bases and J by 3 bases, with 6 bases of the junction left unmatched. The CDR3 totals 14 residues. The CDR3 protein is CASSRTGEYYGYTF. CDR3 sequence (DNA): TGCGCCAGCAGCCGCACAGGGGAGTACTATGGCTACACCTTC.

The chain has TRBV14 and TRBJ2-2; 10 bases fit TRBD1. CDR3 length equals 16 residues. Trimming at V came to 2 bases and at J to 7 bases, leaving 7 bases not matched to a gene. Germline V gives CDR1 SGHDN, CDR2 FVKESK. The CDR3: CASSQTRQGANGELFF. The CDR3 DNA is TGTGCCAGCAGCCAAACCCGACAGGGGGCGAACGGGGAGCTGTTTTTT.

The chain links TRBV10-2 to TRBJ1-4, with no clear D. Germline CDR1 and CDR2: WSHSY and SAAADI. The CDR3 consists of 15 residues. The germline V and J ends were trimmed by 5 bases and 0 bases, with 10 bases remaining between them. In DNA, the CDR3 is TGCGCCAGCAGTTTGTCATTTGCAACTAATGAAAAACTGTTTTTT. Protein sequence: CASSLSFATNEKLFF.

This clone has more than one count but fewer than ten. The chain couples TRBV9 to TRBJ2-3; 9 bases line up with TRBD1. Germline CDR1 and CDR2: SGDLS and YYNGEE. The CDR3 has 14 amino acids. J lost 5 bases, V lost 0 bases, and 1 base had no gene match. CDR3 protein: CASSVETGGDTQYF. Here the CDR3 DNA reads TGTGCCAGCAGCGTAGAGACAGGGGGAGATACGCAGTATTTT.

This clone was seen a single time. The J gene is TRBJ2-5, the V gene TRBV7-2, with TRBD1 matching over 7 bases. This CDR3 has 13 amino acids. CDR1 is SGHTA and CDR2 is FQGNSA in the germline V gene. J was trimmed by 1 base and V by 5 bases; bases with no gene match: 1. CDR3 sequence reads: CASSRTGQETQYF. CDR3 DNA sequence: TGTGCCAGCAGCAGGACAGGCCAAGAGACCCAGTACTTC.

The CDR3: CASKFGASTDTQYF. In nucleotides, the CDR3 is TGTGCCAGTAAGTTTGGGGCCAGCACAGATACGCAGTATTTT. The chain joins TRBV19 to TRBJ2-3; possibly TRBD1 for D (5 bases). Trimming shortened V by 7 bases and J by 0 bases, and 11 bases separated the two germline ends. Germline-derived CDR1 and CDR2 are LNHDA and SQIVND (reference sequence). The CDR3 is 14 amino acids.

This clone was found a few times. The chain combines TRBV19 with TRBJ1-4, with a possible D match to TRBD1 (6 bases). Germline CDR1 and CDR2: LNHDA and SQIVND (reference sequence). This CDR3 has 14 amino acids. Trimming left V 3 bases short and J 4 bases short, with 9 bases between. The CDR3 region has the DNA TGTGCCAGTAGTATTCGGACAGATAATGAAAAACTGTTTTTT. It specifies CASSIRTDNEKLFF.

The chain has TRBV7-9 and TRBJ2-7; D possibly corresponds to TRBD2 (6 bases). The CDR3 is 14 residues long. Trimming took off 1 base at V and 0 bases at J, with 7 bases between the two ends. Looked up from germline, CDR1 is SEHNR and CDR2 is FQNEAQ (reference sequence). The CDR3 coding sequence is TGTGCCAGCAGCTTAGTCGGGGGCTCCTACGAGCAGTACTTC. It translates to CASSLVGGSYEQYF.

The CDR3 reads CASSELRVSQPQHF. CDR3 DNA sequence: TGTGCCAGCAGTGAACTTCGGGTTAGCCAGCCCCAGCATTTT. This rearrangement joins TRBV6-1 to TRBJ1-5; D remains unclear. The germline V gene has CDR1 MNHNS and CDR2 SASEGT. This CDR3 is built from 14 residues. V gave up 2 bases and J gave up 7 bases, with 12 bases separating them.

The CDR3 DNA sequence: TGCGCCAGCAGCATACCCGGGACAGGGGGCGGCGAGCAGTACTTC. It encodes CASSIPGTGGGEQYF. This chain uses TRBV5-1 with TRBJ2-7, with 12 bases fitting TRBD1. The V and J ends lost 4 bases and 6 bases, in that order; junction bases with no gene match: 8. The CDR3 length is 15 residues. CDR1 is SGHRS, CDR2 YFSETQ, per germline.

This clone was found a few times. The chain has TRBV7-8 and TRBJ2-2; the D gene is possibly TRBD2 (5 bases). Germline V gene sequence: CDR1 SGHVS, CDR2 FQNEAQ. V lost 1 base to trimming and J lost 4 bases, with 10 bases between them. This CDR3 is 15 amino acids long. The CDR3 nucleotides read TGTGCCAGCAGCTTAGGGGTCCGGGGCACCGGGGAGCTGTTTTTT. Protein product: CASSLGVRGTGELFF.